This TCR beta chain was obtained from a study of cytomegalovirus exposure and HLA in healthy donors. About the research overall: From donors who were HLA-typed, an early data release held around 80 million unique TCRs. The Caucasian-associated ancestry cluster held around four fifths of under 450 genotyped donors.

PCR used 60 Vbeta primers and 13 Jbeta primers. Profiling relied on immunoSEQ multiplex PCR, and the TCRdb table lists in-frame clones only, not all of them. The table has more than 95,000 clones, about 74% seen once. About this clone itself: Its antigen remains unidentified.

General study findings and limits: Highly shared sequence variants in one cluster were likely a sequencing artifact. Investigators reported 150 to 200 TCR beta chains as tied to cytomegalovirus.

The CDR3 runs to 14 residues. The germline gives CDR1 SGHVS, CDR2 FQNEAQ. Trimming at V came to 8 bases and at J to 3 bases, leaving 8 bases not matched to a gene. Sequencing was performed on PBMCs. The gene calls are TRBV7-8 and TRBJ2-5; 8 nucleotides agree with TRBD2. This receptor was identified in a woman in her fifties or sixties in good health and CMV-seropositive. As DNA, the CDR3 is TGTGCCAGCCGTCCCCGGGGGGGGAAAGAGACCCAGTACTTC. Amino acids: CASRPRGGKETQYF.